These 6 T cell receptor beta chains were all obtained from the same sample, sequenced in a study of immune cell composition in non-small cell lung cancer. Normal lung was sampled as far from the tumour as possible, at least 3 cm. This table comes from immunoSEQ multiplex PCR, and its TCRdb copy is limited to in-frame clones, with some not included. This table holds more than 4,000 clones, about 88% found once. The specimen sequenced was non-adjacent lung tissue. The receptors shown here come from a human donor with non-small cell lung cancer. Some clones in this sample may be carry-over from other donors' samples.

The chain uses TRBV5-1 and TRBJ1-4; a possible D gene is TRBD1 (5 bases). This CDR3 has 15 amino acids. Germline assignment: CDR1 SGHRS and CDR2 YFSETQ. The V gene lost 0 bases and the J gene lost 5 bases, with 11 bases spanning the gap. The CDR3 coding sequence is TGCGCCAGCAGCTTGGCCTGGGGGGACAATGAAAAACTGTTTTTT. Translation gives CASSLAWGDNEKLFF.

The sample holds one count of this clone. The CDR3 is CASSQEGLAGHNEQFF. For the CDR3, the DNA is TGCGCCAGCAGCCAAGAGGGACTAGCGGGCCACAATGAGCAGTTCTTC. The J gene is TRBJ2-1, the V gene TRBV4-3; TRBD2 matches at 12 bases. CDR1 and CDR2 from the germline V gene are LGHNA and YSLEER. V shed 0 bases, J shed 5 bases, and the junction held 2 bases outside the gene matches. The CDR3 is 16 amino acids.

CDR3 nucleotides: TGCGCCAGCAGCTACACGGGACAGATCGCCTACGAGCAGTACTTC. Translating it yields CASSYTGQIAYEQYF. The chain carries TRBV5-1 and TRBJ2-7; 7 bases map to TRBD1. The CDR3 totals 15 residues. The germline gives CDR1 SGHRS, CDR2 YFSETQ. V dropped 3 bases and J dropped 2; count of bases not matched to a gene: 8.

The V gene is TRBV5-4, the J gene TRBJ2-3, with 8 bases fitting TRBD2. CDR3 length equals 17 residues. Germline CDR1 SGHNT, CDR2 YYREEE (reference sequence). The V gene end was trimmed by 0 bases and the J gene end by 7 bases; junction bases not matched to a gene: 13. CDR3 nucleotides: TGTGCCAGCAGCTTGGCCGGGGGGGCGGGACTTGCGAATACGCAGTATTTT. As protein: CASSLAGGAGLANTQYF.

This chain joins TRBV18 and TRBJ1-1; D is perhaps TRBD1 (5 bases). The germline V gene encodes CDR1 KGHSH and CDR2 LQKENI. The length of the CDR3 is 16 residues. V was pared by 0 bases and J by 1 base, with 12 bases between. As DNA, the CDR3 is TGTGCCAGCTCACCACCCGGCAGGGATGAGAACACTGAAGCTTTCTTT. Protein product: CASSPPGRDENTEAFF.

CDR3 residues: CASSFLQGNEQFF. Here the CDR3 DNA reads TGTGCCAGCAGTTTTCTACAGGGCAATGAGCAGTTCTTC. The rearrangement links TRBV11-2 to TRBJ2-1; D perhaps matches TRBD1 (6 bases). The germline V gene has CDR1 SGHAT and CDR2 FQNNGV. Trimming shortened V by 6 bases and J by 6 bases, and 12 bases separated the two germline ends. This CDR3 comprises 13 residues.